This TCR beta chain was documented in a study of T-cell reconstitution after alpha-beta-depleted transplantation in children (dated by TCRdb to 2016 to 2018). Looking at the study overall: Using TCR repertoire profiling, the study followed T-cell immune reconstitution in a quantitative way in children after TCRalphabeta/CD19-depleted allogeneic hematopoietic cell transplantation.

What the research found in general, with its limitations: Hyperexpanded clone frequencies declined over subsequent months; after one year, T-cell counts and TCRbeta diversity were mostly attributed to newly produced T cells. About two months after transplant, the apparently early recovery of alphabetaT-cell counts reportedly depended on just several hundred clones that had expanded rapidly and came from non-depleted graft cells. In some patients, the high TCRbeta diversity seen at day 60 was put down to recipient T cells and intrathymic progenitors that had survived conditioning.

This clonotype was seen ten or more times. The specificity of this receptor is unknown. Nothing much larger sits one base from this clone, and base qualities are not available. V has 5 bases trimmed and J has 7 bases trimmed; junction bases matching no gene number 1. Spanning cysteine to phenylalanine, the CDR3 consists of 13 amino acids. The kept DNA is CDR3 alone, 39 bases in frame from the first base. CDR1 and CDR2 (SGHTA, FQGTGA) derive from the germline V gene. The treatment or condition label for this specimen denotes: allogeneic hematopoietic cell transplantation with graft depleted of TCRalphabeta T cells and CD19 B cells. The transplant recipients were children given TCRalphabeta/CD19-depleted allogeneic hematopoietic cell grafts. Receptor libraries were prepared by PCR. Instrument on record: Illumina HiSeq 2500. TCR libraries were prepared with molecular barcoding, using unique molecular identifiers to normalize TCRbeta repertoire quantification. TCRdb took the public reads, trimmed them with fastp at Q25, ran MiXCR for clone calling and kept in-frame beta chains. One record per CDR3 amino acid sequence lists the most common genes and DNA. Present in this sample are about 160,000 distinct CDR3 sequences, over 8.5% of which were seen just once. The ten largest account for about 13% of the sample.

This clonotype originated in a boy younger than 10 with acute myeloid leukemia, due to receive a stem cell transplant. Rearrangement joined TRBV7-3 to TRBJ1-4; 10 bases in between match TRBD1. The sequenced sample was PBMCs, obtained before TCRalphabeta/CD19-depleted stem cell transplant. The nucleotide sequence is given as TGTGCCAGCAGCCGGGACAGGGGTGAAAAACTGTTTTTT. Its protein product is CASSRDRGEKLFF.